These T cell receptor beta chains were read from a single sample in a study of cytomegalovirus exposure and HLA in healthy donors. The assay was immunoSEQ multiplex PCR, and TCRdb's table has in-frame clones only and misses some. This sample has under 110,000 clones, with 60% to 80% found just once. What was sequenced was PBMCs. The receptors were sampled from a man aged 35 to 55 in good health and CMV-seronegative. Both conserved end residues are trimmed from each CDR3. The order of the fields is V gene, J gene, clone size, CDR3 length, CDR3 protein. Clone sizes are given selectively: once, few, many, or a class where the clone is expanded.

TRBV6-5	TRBJ2-1	.	14	ASSYGRTSGGSEQF
TRBV7-8	TRBJ1-4	.	13	ASSLASSGYEKLF
TRBV7-2	TRBJ1-1	once	13	ASSLVQGGSTEAF
TRBV11-2	TRBJ2-2	.	13	ASSLDNGRPGELF
TRBV7-9	TRBJ2-5	.	13	ASSSPGGHQETQY
TRBV6-1	TRBJ1-2	.	11	ASSPTGGFGYT
TRBV5-1	TRBJ1-1	.	16	ASSFGEGQGALWTEAF
TRBV7-9	TRBJ2-5	.	14	SSSSRSGGARKTQY
TRBV2	TRBJ2-7	.	13	ASSVMAEVSYEQY
TRBV19	TRBJ2-3	few	12	ASSIQVVQDTQY
TRBV7-2	TRBJ2-7	.	14	ASSLVSRAHLYEQY
TRBV9	TRBJ2-5	once	13	ASSASGGRGETQY
TRBV7-9	TRBJ2-7	.	12	ASSSDIYSYEQY
TRBV10-2	TRBJ1-2	.	10	ASTGQGYGYT
TRBV6-1	TRBJ2-5	.	13	ASRLTSGGRETQY
TRBV29-1	TRBJ2-1	.	15	SVGGAVAGYSDHEQF
TRBV27	TRBJ2-5	.	13	ASSFGQGAGETQY
TRBV11-2	TRBJ1-2	.	11	ASSVGQLDGYT
TRBV25-1	TRBJ1-5	.	12	ASSEGRGYQPQH
TRBV19	TRBJ1-5	.	13	ASSPRTGTNQPQH
TRBV5-6	TRBJ1-5	.	12	ASSSQSLIQPQH
TRBV6-1	TRBJ1-6	.	14	ASSEVGFPYNSPLH
TRBV7-9	TRBJ1-2	.	12	ASSVPTAGYGYT
TRBV7-2	TRBJ2-3	.	14	ASSLDISAGGNTQY
TRBV9	TRBJ2-1	.	13	ASSVAGGHGNEQF
TRBV2	TRBJ2-3	.	14	ASSEAGDKDTDTQY
TRBV6-1	TRBJ2-1	.	13	ASIVDRGVYNEQF
TRBV19	TRBJ2-1	.	13	ASSIGQGSYNEQF
TRBV11-1	TRBJ1-1	.	12	ASSWDRTNTEAF
TRBV9	TRBJ2-5	.	13	ASSVGGGAGETQY
TRBV6-1	TRBJ2-7	.	12	ASSEDRGRPEQY
TRBV4-1	TRBJ2-2	.	16	ASSQGWSHARDTGELF
TRBV12-1	TRBJ2-2	.	14	ASTPPSGANTGELF
TRBV5-1	TRBJ1-3	.	12	ASRDSGSGNTIY
TRBV5-1	.	once	13	ASSLAVGRIREQY
TRBV29-1	TRBJ1-2	.	11	SVETGQTGGYT